The present T cell receptor (beta chain) was sequenced within a study of blood T cell repertoires in COVID-19. Study at large: The analysed material was cDNA or gDNA that came from T cells, B-cell-depleted T cells, or PBMCs.

In the authors' workflow: Counts of nucleated cells, estimated from reference gene primer amplification, were obtained. Repertoires were generated with immunoSEQ multiplex PCR, while TCRdb's copy carries only in-frame clones and drops some. V and J calls and clone size are given by that table; D and trimming were obtained from the DNA. The table lists some 73,000 clones, around nine tenths of them singletons. Recruited during active infection, patients (from Seattle) were subsequently followed longitudinally. The germline gives CDR1 SGHTA, CDR2 FQGNSA. V was shortened by 3 bases and J by 0 bases, with 9 bases between the two germline ends. The CDR3 loop spans 15 amino acids.

The sequence was obtained from a man older than 75 with COVID-19, enrolled during active disease. Specimen: peripheral blood. The rearrangement links TRBV7-2 to TRBJ1-5; D is perhaps TRBD1 (6 bases). CDR3 nucleotide sequence: TGTGCCAGCAGCTTTTCAGGGGATAGCAATCAGCCCCAGCATTTT. Protein product: CASSFSGDSNQPQHF.